A selection of T cell receptor beta chains follows, all from one sample in a study of regulatory T cells in long-lasting Graves disease. One entry per CDR3 protein results from TCRdb running MiXCR on the multiplex PCR reads. The sample has hundreds of thousands of distinct CDR3 sequences; 16% are singletons. This sample was shared with a second study, whose subject was T cells in Graves' hyperthyroidism and ophthalmopathy.

Sequencing used peripheral blood mononuclear cells (PBMCs), obtained at new diagnosis, from a patient treated with antithyroid drugs. The source is a woman under 40 with Graves disease. Each CDR3 is given with its conserved first and last residue. Fields, in order: J gene, V gene, clone size, D gene, CDR3 protein, CDR3 DNA. The D gene is left open where the match is weak. Clone size is stated in some rows and not others, as once, few, many or a class when expanded.

>TRBJ1-4|TRBV28|many|TRBD1
CASSLGQGLNEKLFF
TGTGCCAGCAGTCTTGGACAGGGGCTAAATGAAAAACTGTTTTTT
>TRBJ1-1|TRBV19|many|.
CASTLSSSGYDTEAFF
TGTGCCAGTACCCTATCGTCGTCCGGTTACGACACTGAAGCTTTCTTT
>TRBJ2-3|TRBV7-9|few|TRBD2
CAGEELAGVGDTQYF
TGTGCCGGAGAGGAGCTAGCGGGAGTCGGAGATACGCAGTATTTT
>TRBJ1-6|TRBV27|many|.
CASRPGRTSPLHF
TGTGCCAGCAGACCGGGACGTACCTCACCCCTCCACTTT
>TRBJ1-4|TRBV30|many|TRBD1
CAWRRGTGANEKLFF
TGTGCCTGGAGAAGAGGGACAGGGGCTAATGAAAAACTGTTTTTT
>TRBJ1-5|TRBV20-1|.|.
CSARRRGTPNQPQHF
TGCAGTGCTAGACGCCGAGGAACCCCGAATCAGCCCCAGCATTTT
>TRBJ2-1|TRBV27|many|.
CASSPRGGLQSEQFF
TGTGCCAGCAGCCCTCGGGGCGGGTTACAAAGTGAGCAGTTCTTC
>TRBJ1-5|TRBV12-3/TRBV12-4|many|.
CASSLWSQPQHF
TGTGCCAGCAGTTTATGGAGTCAGCCCCAGCATTTT
>TRBJ2-7|TRBV27|.|.
CASSRRLSPHEQYF
TGTGCCAGCAGCAGACGCCTGTCTCCCCACGAGCAGTACTTC
>TRBJ2-1|TRBV5-1|few|.
CASSTTWEQFF
TGCGCCAGCAGCACTACTTGGGAGCAGTTCTTC
>TRBJ1-6|TRBV15|many|.
CATSLDRTYNSPLHF
TGTGCCACCAGCCTTGACAGAACCTATAATTCACCCCTCCACTTT
>TRBJ1-1|TRBV30|.|.
CAWSTNVLNTEAFF
TGTGCCTGGAGTACGAACGTCTTGAACACTGAAGCTTTCTTT
>TRBJ2-2|TRBV5-6|.|.
CASSAVTLDGSAGELFF
TGTGCCAGCAGCGCGGTTACCCTAGATGGGTCGGCCGGGGAGCTGTTTTTT
>TRBJ2-5|TRBV7-2|.|.
CASSSRGHQETQYF
TGTGCCAGCAGCTCACGGGGCCACCAAGAGACCCAGTACTTC
>TRBJ2-7|TRBV15|many|.
CATGDASSYEQYF
TGTGCCACGGGGGACGCTAGCTCCTACGAGCAGTACTTC
>TRBJ2-1|TRBV11-2|many|.
CASSLAPYGYNEQFF
TGTGCCAGCAGCTTAGCGCCGTACGGGTACAATGAGCAGTTCTTC
>TRBJ1-2|TRBV6-1|many|.
CASSEVPFSGRGTGYTF
TGTGCCAGCAGTGAAGTCCCTTTTAGCGGCCGGGGGACTGGCTACACCTTC
>TRBJ2-1|TRBV2|many|TRBD2
CASRHPGLAGLYNEQFF
TGTGCCAGCAGGCATCCGGGACTAGCGGGACTTTACAATGAGCAGTTCTTC
>TRBJ1-2|TRBV28|few|TRBD1
CASRGGKQGFYGYTF
TGTGCCAGCAGGGGAGGAAAACAGGGGTTCTATGGCTACACCTTC
>TRBJ1-6|TRBV6-1|many|TRBD1
CASSSTIPGQGNSPLHF
TGTGCCAGCAGCTCTACTATACCGGGACAGGGAAATTCACCCCTCCACTTT
>TRBJ1-5|TRBV7-2|.|.
CASSLESGTGNQPQHF
TGTGCCAGCAGCTTAGAGAGCGGGACTGGCAATCAGCCCCAGCATTTT
>TRBJ2-7|TRBV14|few|TRBD1
CASSPFGTGFEQYF
TGTGCCAGCAGCCCGTTTGGGACAGGGTTCGAGCAGTACTTC
>TRBJ2-5|TRBV5-1|many|.
CASRPGTVQETQYF
TGCGCCAGCAGACCCGGGACGGTGCAAGAGACCCAGTACTTC
>TRBJ2-3|TRBV18|few|TRBD2
CASSPGTSGRAQSYF
TGTGCCAGCTCACCAGGGACTAGCGGGAGGGCCCAGTCGTACTTC
>TRBJ1-5|TRBV6-9|few|.
CASSYPLGPQHF
TGTGCCAGCAGTTACCCGCTTGGGCCCCAGCATTTT
>TRBJ2-7|TRBV7-9|few|.
CASSPGPDPYEQYF
TGTGCCAGCAGCCCAGGGCCCGACCCCTACGAGCAGTACTTC
>TRBJ2-7|TRBV28|many|.
CASSGGLTYEQYF
TGTGCCAGCAGTGGGGGACTGACTTACGAGCAGTACTTC
>TRBJ1-5|TRBV28|many|.
CASSLPLTGPQHF
TGTGCCAGCAGTTTACCGCTTACTGGGCCCCAGCATTTT
>TRBJ2-5|TRBV7-9|many|TRBD2
CASRPTGLAGAQETQYF
TGTGCCAGCAGGCCAACGGGGCTAGCGGGCGCTCAAGAGACCCAGTACTTC